This T cell receptor beta chain was retrieved from a study of blood T cells in healthy people across ages. Overall study: Template switching picked up about one barcoded beta molecule for each two T cells.

Alongside a J-beta primer mix, a sample-barcoded 5' primer served in a second PCR lasting roughly 7 to 11 cycles. TCRdb re-derived calls from the 5' RACE reads in MiXCR, one entry per CDR3 protein. The sample holds 650,000 to 1,000,000 distinct CDR3 sequences, 35% to 60% seen once. The V gene's germline CDR1 is DFQATT and CDR2 SNEGSKA (reference sequence). The CDR3 sequence is 17 residues long. Concerning this clonotype itself: One end of the junction does not line up with germline, which may come from a read error.

The source of this sequence is a man older than 75 in good health. The chain uses TRBV20-1 and TRBJ2-1; 12 nucleotides agree with TRBD2. The specimen sequenced was blood. For the CDR3, the DNA is TGCAGTGCTAGTCGGACTAGCGGGATTAAGACCTACGATGAGCAGTTCTTC. Its protein product is CSASRTSGIKTYDEQFF.